The rows below give T cell receptor beta chains drawn from one sample of a study of cytomegalovirus exposure and HLA in healthy donors. The data were produced by immunoSEQ multiplex PCR, yet TCRdb's version contains in-frame clones alone and is incomplete. The sample includes tens of thousands of clones, less than 80% of them seen just once. Material: PBMCs. The source of these receptors is a boy younger than 18 in good health and CMV-seropositive. CDR3s include the opening cysteine and the closing phenylalanine or tryptophan. Fields, in order: CDR3 DNA, CDR3 protein, D gene, V gene, clone size, J gene. D genes are given only for firm matches. Where a row states a size, it is once, few, many or the class of an expanded clone; other rows omit it.

CDR3 DNA: TGTGCCAGCAGCCAAGATGAGGGTAGCAATCAGCCCCAGCATTTT
CDR3 protein: CASSQDEGSNQPQHF
D gene: .
V gene: TRBV4-2
clone size: .
J gene: TRBJ1-5

CDR3 DNA: TGTGCCAGCAGTTCGGACAGGGATCTATACGAGCAGTACTTC
CDR3 protein: CASSSDRDLYEQYF
D gene: TRBD1
V gene: TRBV27
clone size: few
J gene: TRBJ2-7

CDR3 DNA: TGTGCCAGCAGTTTATCGCGCAAGAATGAGCAGTTCTTC
CDR3 protein: CASSLSRKNEQFF
D gene: .
V gene: TRBV27
clone size: .
J gene: TRBJ2-1

CDR3 DNA: TGTGCCAGCGCCGGGAATAGGGTGAACACTGAAGCTTTCTTT
CDR3 protein: CASAGNRVNTEAFF
D gene: .
V gene: TRBV2
clone size: .
J gene: TRBJ1-1

CDR3 DNA: TGTGCCAGCAGTCGGGAGACCTTACGGAATGAGCAGTTCTTC
CDR3 protein: CASSRETLRNEQFF
D gene: .
V gene: TRBV2
clone size: .
J gene: TRBJ2-1

CDR3 DNA: TGTGCCTCAAGAAGCGGGGGGGTGGATGAGCAGTTCTTC
CDR3 protein: CASRSGGVDEQFF
D gene: TRBD2
V gene: TRBV6-5
clone size: .
J gene: TRBJ2-1

CDR3 DNA: TGTGCCAGCTCACCCGGGAACACTGAAGCTTTCTTT
CDR3 protein: CASSPGNTEAFF
D gene: .
V gene: TRBV18
clone size: .
J gene: TRBJ1-1

CDR3 DNA: TGTGCCAGCAGCCTGGGGGGACAGGGGATATCCTACAATGAGCAGTTCTTC
CDR3 protein: CASSLGGQGISYNEQFF
D gene: TRBD1
V gene: TRBV5-4
clone size: few
J gene: TRBJ2-1

CDR3 DNA: TGTGCCAGCAGCTCTAAAAGAAGGACAGCTAGCACAGATACGCAGTATTTT
CDR3 protein: CASSSKRRTASTDTQYF
D gene: .
V gene: TRBV13
clone size: .
J gene: TRBJ2-3

CDR3 DNA: TGTGCCAGCCACCTGGGACACCCTCGCGTCCACGAGCAGTACTTC
CDR3 protein: CASHLGHPRVHEQYF
D gene: .
V gene: TRBV28
clone size: .
J gene: TRBJ2-7

CDR3 DNA: TGTGCCAGCAGCTTGGACAGGGCGGGGGGGGAGACCCAGTACTTC
CDR3 protein: CASSLDRAGGETQYF
D gene: TRBD2
V gene: TRBV5-4
clone size: .
J gene: TRBJ2-5

CDR3 DNA: TGTGCCAGTAGTATTCGGGGTAACACCGGGGAGCTGTTTTTT
CDR3 protein: CASSIRGNTGELFF
D gene: .
V gene: TRBV19
clone size: .
J gene: TRBJ2-2

CDR3 DNA: TGCGCCAGCAGCCCTCCGGGACAGGGGTTCACCTTC
CDR3 protein: CASSPPGQGFTF
D gene: TRBD1
V gene: TRBV5-1
clone size: .
J gene: TRBJ1-2

CDR3 DNA: TGTGCCACCAGCAGACTGTTGGGGGGGGCGCCTGGCTACACCTTC
CDR3 protein: CATSRLLGGAPGYTF
D gene: .
V gene: TRBV15
clone size: .
J gene: TRBJ1-2

CDR3 DNA: TGTGCCAGCAGCTTAGTCCTCGGAGGAGGAAACACCATATATTTT
CDR3 protein: CASSLVLGGGNTIYF
D gene: .
V gene: TRBV7-2
clone size: .
J gene: TRBJ1-3

CDR3 DNA: TGTGCCAGCAGGGCCGGGACAGGGCACACCGGGGAGCTGTTTTTT
CDR3 protein: CASRAGTGHTGELFF
D gene: TRBD1
V gene: TRBV6-1
clone size: few
J gene: TRBJ2-2

CDR3 DNA: TGTGCCTGGAGTGTACCAATTGGGACACTAAACACCGGGGAGCTGTTTTTT
CDR3 protein: CAWSVPIGTLNTGELFF
D gene: .
V gene: TRBV30
clone size: few
J gene: TRBJ2-2

CDR3 DNA: TGTGCTGGGGGGATTAACTATGGCTACCCCTTC
CDR3 protein: CAGGINYGYPF
D gene: .
V gene: TRBV7-2
clone size: .
J gene: TRBJ1-2

CDR3 DNA: TGTGCCAGCAGCGCGCCTCCGGGACAGGGTCGGGAGCAGTACTTC
CDR3 protein: CASSAPPGQGREQYF
D gene: TRBD1
V gene: TRBV7-6
clone size: .
J gene: TRBJ2-5

CDR3 DNA: TGTGCCATCAGCCCCCGGGGACAGGGGAACGTTTTCTATGGCTACACCTTC
CDR3 protein: CAISPRGQGNVFYGYTF
D gene: TRBD1
V gene: TRBV10-3
clone size: .
J gene: TRBJ1-2

CDR3 DNA: TGTGCCAGCAGTTCTCCGGGACAGGGGGCGTCTCAGCCCCAGCATTTT
CDR3 protein: CASSSPGQGASQPQHF
D gene: TRBD1
V gene: TRBV6-6
clone size: .
J gene: TRBJ1-5

CDR3 DNA: TGTGCCAGCAGCGAGACAGGGGTCTCCTACGAGCAGTACTTC
CDR3 protein: CASSETGVSYEQYF
D gene: TRBD1
V gene: TRBV9
clone size: .
J gene: TRBJ2-7